The source of this TCR beta chain is a study of shared clonotypes between healthy human individuals. A remark on this clone: What it binds is unknown.

Overall study findings and caveats: All-four-donor shared clonotypes had higher generation probabilities than non-shared clonotypes did.

Profiling relied on immunoSEQ multiplex PCR, and the TCRdb table lists in-frame clones only, not all of them. The table lists more than 2,000,000 clones, roughly 93% of them singletons. Subsets obtained from CD4+ cells comprised CD45RA+ naive and CD45RA-negative memory cells. The CDR3 runs 15 residues. The ends were cut back, 4 bases at V and 3 bases at J, with 16 bases in the middle. CDR1 SGHVS and CDR2 FQNEAQ come from the germline V gene. This TCR derives from a man aged 18 to 35 in good health. Some clones in this sample may be carry-over from other donors' samples. The rearrangement uses TRBV7-8 and TRBJ2-7, with D perhaps being TRBD1 or TRBD2 (6 bases each). Sequences were obtained from naive CD4+ T cells from PBMCs. Noted subset: CD45RA+ positively selected. The CDR3 reads CASSSPGAGVYEQYF. DNA of the CDR3: TGTGCCAGCAGCTCCCCGGGGGCTGGGGTCTACGAGCAGTACTTC.